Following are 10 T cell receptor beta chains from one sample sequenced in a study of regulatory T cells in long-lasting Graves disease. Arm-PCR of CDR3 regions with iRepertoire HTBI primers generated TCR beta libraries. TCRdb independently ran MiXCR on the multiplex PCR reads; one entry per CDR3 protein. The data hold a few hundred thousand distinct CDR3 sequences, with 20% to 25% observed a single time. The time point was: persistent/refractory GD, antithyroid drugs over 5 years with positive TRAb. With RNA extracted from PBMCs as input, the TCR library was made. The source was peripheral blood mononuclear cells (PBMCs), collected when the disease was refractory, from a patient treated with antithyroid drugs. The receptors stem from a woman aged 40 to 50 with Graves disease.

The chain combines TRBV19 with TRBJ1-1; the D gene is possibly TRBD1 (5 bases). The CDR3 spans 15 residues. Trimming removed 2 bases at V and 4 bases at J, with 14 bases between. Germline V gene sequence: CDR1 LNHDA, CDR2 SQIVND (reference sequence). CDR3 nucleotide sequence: TGTGCCAGTAGTATACTTCCAGGGTTGGCCACTGAAGCTTTCTTT. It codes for CASSILPGLATEAFF.

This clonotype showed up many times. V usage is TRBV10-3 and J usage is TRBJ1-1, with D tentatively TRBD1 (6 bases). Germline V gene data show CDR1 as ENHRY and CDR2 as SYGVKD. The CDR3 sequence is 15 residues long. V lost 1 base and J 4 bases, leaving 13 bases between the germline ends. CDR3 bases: TGTGCCATCAGTGAGTGGGGGCGCGACGGCACTGAAGCTTTCTTT. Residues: CAISEWGRDGTEAFF.

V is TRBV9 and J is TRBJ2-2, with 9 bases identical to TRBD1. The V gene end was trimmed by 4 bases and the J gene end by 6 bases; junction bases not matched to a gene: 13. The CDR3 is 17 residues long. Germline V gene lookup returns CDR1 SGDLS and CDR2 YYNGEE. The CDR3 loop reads CASSRPGTGSFSGELFF. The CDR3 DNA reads TGTGCCAGCAGCAGACCCGGGACAGGGAGTTTTTCCGGGGAGCTGTTTTTT.

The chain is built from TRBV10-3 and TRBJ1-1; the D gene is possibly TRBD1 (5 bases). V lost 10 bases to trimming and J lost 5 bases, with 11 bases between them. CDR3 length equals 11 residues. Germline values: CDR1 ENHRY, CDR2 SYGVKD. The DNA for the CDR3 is TGTGCCACCGGGGGGGAAACTGAAGCTTTCTTT. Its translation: CATGGETEAFF.

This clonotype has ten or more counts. CDR3 sequence: CASRPDTGWKLFF. The CDR3 DNA sequence: TGCGCCAGCAGACCGGACACCGGGTGGAAACTGTTTTTT. The chain joins TRBV5-1 to TRBJ1-4; possibly TRBD1 for D (5 bases). CDR3 length equals 13 residues. Looked up from germline, CDR1 is SGHRS and CDR2 is YFSETQ. Deletions cut 5 bases from V and 11 bases from J, with 16 bases between.

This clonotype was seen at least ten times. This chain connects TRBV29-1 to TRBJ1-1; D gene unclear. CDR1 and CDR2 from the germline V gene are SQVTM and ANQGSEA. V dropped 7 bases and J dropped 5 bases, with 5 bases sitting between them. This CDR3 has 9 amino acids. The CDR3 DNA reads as TGCAGCGACGGGACTGAAGCTTTCTTT. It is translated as CSDGTEAFF.

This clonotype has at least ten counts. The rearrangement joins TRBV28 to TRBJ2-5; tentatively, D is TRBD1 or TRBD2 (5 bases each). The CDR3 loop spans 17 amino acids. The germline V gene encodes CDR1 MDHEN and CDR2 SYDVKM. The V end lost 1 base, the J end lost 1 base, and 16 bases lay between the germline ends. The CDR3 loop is CASSLSAGSYRQETQYF. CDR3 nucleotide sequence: TGTGCCAGCAGTTTATCAGCAGGGAGTTACCGCCAAGAGACCCAGTACTTC.

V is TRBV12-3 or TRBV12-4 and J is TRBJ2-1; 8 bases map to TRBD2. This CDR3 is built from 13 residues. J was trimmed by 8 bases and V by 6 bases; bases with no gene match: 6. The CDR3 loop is CASSHGGEDEQFF. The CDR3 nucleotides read TGTGCCAGCAGCCACGGGGGGGAGGATGAGCAGTTCTTC.

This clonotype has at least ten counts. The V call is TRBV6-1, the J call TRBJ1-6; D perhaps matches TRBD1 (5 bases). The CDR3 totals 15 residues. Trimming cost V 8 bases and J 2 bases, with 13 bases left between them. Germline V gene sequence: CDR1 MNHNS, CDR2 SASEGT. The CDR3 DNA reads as TGTGCCAGCCAAGGCGGGGGGACCTATAATTCACCCCTCCACTTT. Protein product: CASQGGGTYNSPLHF.

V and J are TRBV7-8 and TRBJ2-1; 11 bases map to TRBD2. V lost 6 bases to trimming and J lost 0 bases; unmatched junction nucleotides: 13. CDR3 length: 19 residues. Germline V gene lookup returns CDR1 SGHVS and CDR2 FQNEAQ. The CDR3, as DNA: TGTGCCAGCAGGCTAGCGGGACTAGCGGAACCAAACTCCTACAATGAGCAGTTCTTC. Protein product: CASRLAGLAEPNSYNEQFF. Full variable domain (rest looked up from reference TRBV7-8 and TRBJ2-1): GAGVSQSPRYKVAKRGQDVALRCDPISGHVSLFWYQQALGQGPEFLTYFQNEAQLDKSGLPSDRFFAERPEGSVSTLKIQRTQQEDSAVYLCASRLAGLAEPNSYNEQFFGPGTRLTVL.